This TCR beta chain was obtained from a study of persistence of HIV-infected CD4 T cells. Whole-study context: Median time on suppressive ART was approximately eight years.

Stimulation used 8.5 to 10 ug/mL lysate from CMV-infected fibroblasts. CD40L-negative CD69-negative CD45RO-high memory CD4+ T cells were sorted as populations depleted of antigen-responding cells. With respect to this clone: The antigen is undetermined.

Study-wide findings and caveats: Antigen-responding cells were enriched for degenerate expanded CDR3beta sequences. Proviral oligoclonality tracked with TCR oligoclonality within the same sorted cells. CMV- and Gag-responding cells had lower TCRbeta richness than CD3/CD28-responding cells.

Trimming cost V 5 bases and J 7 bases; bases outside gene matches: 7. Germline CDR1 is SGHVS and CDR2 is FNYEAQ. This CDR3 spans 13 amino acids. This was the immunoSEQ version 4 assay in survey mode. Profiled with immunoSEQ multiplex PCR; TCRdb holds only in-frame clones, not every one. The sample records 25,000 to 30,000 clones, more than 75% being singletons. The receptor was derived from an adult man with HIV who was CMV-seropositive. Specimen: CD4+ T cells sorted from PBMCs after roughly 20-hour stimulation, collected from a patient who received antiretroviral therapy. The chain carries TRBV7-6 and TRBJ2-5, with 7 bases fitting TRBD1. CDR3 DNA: TGTGCCAGCAGCCCTCGGACAGGAGGGACCCAGTACTTC. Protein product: CASSPRTGGTQYF.